This T cell receptor (beta chain) was sequenced in a study of blood T cell repertoires in COVID-19. Study as a whole: From the United States, Italy and Spain came samples of acute and convalescent COVID-19. From T cells, B-cell-depleted T cells, or PBMCs came the material, which was cDNA or gDNA.

Source study methods: For nucleated cells, counts were estimated from reference gene primer amplification. Clones were read by immunoSEQ multiplex PCR, and TCRdb kept only the in-frame ones, dropping some. The D gene and trimming were derived from the DNA, and the V and J assignments and clone size from that table. The sample has tens of thousands of clones, about three quarters seen once. Germline V gives CDR1 LNHDA, CDR2 SQIVND (reference sequence). The V gene lost 1 base and the J gene lost 1 base, with 25 bases spanning the gap. The CDR3 sequence is 20 residues long. This clone is a singleton in its sample.

The TCR sequence derives from a man aged 65 to 79 with acute or convalescent COVID-19. The sequencing input was peripheral blood. The chain carries TRBV19 and TRBJ1-1; possibly TRBD1 for D (5 bases). The CDR3 loop reads CASSIGRVLPRDPWNTEAFF. Written as DNA, the CDR3 is TGTGCCAGTAGTATAGGCAGGGTTCTCCCCAGGGATCCGTGGAACACTGAAGCTTTCTTT.